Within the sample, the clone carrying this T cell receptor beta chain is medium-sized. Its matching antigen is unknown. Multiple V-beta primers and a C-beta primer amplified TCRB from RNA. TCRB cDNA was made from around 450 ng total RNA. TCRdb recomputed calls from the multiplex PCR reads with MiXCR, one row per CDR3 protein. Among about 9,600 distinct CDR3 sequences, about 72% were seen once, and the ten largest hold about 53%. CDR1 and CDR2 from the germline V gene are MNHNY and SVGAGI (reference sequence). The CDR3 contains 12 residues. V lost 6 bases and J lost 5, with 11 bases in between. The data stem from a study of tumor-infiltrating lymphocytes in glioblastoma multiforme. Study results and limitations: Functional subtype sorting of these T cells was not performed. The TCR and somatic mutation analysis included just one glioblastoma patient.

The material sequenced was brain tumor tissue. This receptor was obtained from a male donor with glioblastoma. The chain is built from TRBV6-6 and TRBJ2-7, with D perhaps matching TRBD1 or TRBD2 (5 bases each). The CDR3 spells CASRRGVDEQYF. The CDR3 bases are TGTGCCAGCAGACGAGGGGTCGACGAGCAGTACTTC.